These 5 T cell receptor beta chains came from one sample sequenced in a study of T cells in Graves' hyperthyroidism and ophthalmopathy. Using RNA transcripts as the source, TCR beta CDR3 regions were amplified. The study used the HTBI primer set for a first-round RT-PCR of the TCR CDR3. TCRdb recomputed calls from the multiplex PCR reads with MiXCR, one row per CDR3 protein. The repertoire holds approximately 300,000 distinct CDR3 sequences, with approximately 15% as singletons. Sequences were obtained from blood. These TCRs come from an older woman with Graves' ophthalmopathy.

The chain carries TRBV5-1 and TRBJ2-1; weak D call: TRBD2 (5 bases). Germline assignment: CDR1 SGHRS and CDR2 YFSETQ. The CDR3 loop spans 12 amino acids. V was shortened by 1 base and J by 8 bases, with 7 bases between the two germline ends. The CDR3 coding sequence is TGCGCCAGCAGCTTGTACGGGGATGAGCAGTTCTTC. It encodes CASSLYGDEQFF.

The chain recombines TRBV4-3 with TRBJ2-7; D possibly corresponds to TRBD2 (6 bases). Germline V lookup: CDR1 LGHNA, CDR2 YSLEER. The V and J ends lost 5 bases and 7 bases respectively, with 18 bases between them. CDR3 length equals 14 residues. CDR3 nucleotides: TGCGCCAGCAGCTCGGGACTCCTCCAGGGAGAGCAGTACTTC. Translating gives CASSSGLLQGEQYF.

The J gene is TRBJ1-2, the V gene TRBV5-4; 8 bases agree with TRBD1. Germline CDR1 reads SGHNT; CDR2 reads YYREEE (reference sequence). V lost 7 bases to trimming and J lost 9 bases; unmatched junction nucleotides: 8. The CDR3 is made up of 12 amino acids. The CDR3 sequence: CASGSGGVSYTF. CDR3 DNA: TGTGCCAGCGGGTCAGGGGGCGTTAGCTACACCTTC.

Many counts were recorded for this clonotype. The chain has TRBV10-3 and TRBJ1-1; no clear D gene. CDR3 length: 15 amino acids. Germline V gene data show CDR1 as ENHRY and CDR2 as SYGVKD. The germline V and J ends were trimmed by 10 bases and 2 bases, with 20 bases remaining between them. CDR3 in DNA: TGTGCCACCCAGGCTACTACGGCAATTAACACTGAAGCTTTCTTT. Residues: CATQATTAINTEAFF.

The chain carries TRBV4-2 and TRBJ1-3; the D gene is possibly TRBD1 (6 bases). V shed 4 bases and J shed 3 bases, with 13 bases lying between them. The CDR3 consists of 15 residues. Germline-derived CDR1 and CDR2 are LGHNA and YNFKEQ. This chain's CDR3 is CASSPSGGLGNTIYF. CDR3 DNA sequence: TGTGCCAGCAGCCCCAGCGGGGGGCTTGGAAACACCATATATTTT.